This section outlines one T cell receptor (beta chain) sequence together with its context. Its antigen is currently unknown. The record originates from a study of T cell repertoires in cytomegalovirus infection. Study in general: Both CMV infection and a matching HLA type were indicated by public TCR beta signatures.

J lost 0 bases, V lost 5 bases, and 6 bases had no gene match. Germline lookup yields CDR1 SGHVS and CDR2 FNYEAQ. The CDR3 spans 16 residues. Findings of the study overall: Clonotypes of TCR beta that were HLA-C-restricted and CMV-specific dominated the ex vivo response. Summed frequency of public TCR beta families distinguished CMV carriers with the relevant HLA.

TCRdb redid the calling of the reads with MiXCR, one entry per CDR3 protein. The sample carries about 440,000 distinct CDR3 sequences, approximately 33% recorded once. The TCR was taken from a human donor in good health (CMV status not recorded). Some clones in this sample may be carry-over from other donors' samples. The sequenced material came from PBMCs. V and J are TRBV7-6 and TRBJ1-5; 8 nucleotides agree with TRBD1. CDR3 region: CASSASGGLSNQPQHF. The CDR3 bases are TGTGCCAGCAGCGCCTCAGGGGGCCTTAGCAATCAGCCCCAGCATTTT.